The clone carrying this T cell receptor (beta chain) has ten or more counts. The CDR3 has 14 residues. Germline loops: CDR1 PRHDT, CDR2 FYEKMQ (reference sequence). With 5 bases clipped from V and 3 bases from J, the junction kept 4 bases outside the gene matches. Time point here: newly diagnosed GD, antithyroid drugs for less than 3 months. Scientists built the TCR library using RNA that was extracted from PBMCs. In building TCR beta libraries, iRepertoire HTBI primers were used together with Arm-PCR of CDR3 regions. Using its own MiXCR run on the multiplex PCR reads, TCRdb lists one record per CDR3 protein. The sample gives 350,000 to 500,000 distinct CDR3 sequences, about 16% of which show up once; 9.5% to 12% is in the top ten. The record originates from a study of regulatory T cells in long-lasting Graves disease. Another study also made use of these data, one on T cells in Graves' hyperthyroidism and ophthalmopathy. Turning to that study: Exclusion followed for patients with uncontrolled infection, other autoimmune disease, pregnancy or lactation. The study based diagnoses on clinical symptoms, serum thyroxine and TRAb, thyroid ultrasound and orbital computed tomography.

The input for sequencing was peripheral blood mononuclear cells (PBMCs), taken at new diagnosis, from a patient treated with antithyroid drugs. The chain is built from TRBV13 and TRBJ2-7; 10 bases map to TRBD2. This receptor was obtained from a woman in her 30s with Graves disease. This chain's CDR3 is CASSATSGIYEQYF. For the CDR3, the DNA is TGTGCCAGCAGCGCCACTAGCGGGATCTACGAGCAGTACTTC.